This TCR beta chain comes out of a study of T cell repertoires in cytomegalovirus infection. Turning to the study itself: An indication of both CMV infection and matching HLA type came from public TCR beta signatures.

Notes on this clonotype: Its antigen is not identified.

MiXCR, applied by TCRdb to the reads, yields one record per CDR3 protein. The table lists approximately 1,000,000 distinct CDR3 sequences, less than 40% of them singletons. This specimen consisted of cultured CD8+ T cells from PBMCs, obtained from culture after CMV antigen stimulation. The source of this sequence is a human donor in good health (CMV status not recorded). Some clones in this sample may be carry-over from other donors' samples.

The CDR3 protein is CASSSGTISTDTQYF. DNA of the CDR3: TGTGCCAGCAGTTCTGGGACCATATCTACAGATACGCAGTATTTT. J is TRBJ2-3 and V is TRBV11-3; D possibly uses TRBD1 or TRBD2 (5 bases each). CDR3 size: 15 residues. Deletions cut 6 bases from V and 3 bases from J, with 16 bases between. Germline V gene data show CDR1 as SGHNT and CDR2 as YENEEA.